A single sample gave rise to the 25 T cell receptor beta chains below, sequenced in a study of memory CD4+ T cells and cytomegalovirus serostatus. Clones were sequenced by immunoSEQ multiplex PCR, and TCRdb holds only the in-frame ones, with some missing. There are over 45,000 clones in the sample; 82% occur only once, and 0.4% to 0.5% lies in the top ten. Single viable CD3+CD4+CD8-CD45RO+ cells were sorted as the memory CD4+ T cells. The sample taken for sequencing was memory CD4+ T cells from blood. These TCRs come from an adult in good health and CMV-seronegative.

The chain links TRBV5-6 to TRBJ1-2, with no clear D. Germline loops: CDR1 SGHDT, CDR2 YYEEEE. The ends were cut back, 2 bases at V and 6 bases at J, with 8 bases in the middle. This CDR3 contains 12 residues. CDR3 protein: CASSFRLDGYTF. The CDR3 DNA follows: TGTGCCAGCAGCTTCCGATTGGATGGCTACACCTTC.

The genes are TRBV9 and TRBJ2-5; TRBD1 or TRBD2 may be the D gene (6 bases each). This CDR3 is 17 amino acids long. The germline V gene encodes CDR1 SGDLS and CDR2 YYNGEE. Trimming pared 2 bases from V and 1 base from J, leaving 18 bases between. In nucleotides, the CDR3 is TGTGCCAGCAGCGTCCCCATAGGAGGGGGACCCCAAGAGACCCAGTACTTC. This sequence encodes CASSVPIGGGPQETQYF.

The gene calls are TRBV21-1 and TRBJ1-6; TRBD1, the D gene given by the table, was not confirmed from the DNA. TRBV21-1 is shown as a pseudogene. The CDR3 loop spans 17 amino acids. Written as DNA, the CDR3 is TGTGCCAGCAGCAAACCAGGGGGTGACTCCTATAATTCACCCCTCCACTTT. Translated, it gives CASSKPGGDSYNSPLHF.

The J gene is TRBJ2-5, the V gene TRBV7-3; 9 bases agree with TRBD2. The length of the CDR3 is 15 residues. The V and J ends lost 0 bases and 5 bases, in that order; junction bases with no gene match: 4. Germline CDR1 is SGHTA and CDR2 is FQGTGA. The CDR3 sequence: CASSLTPTSGETQYF. DNA for the CDR3: TGTGCCAGCAGCTTAACGCCCACTAGCGGGGAGACCCAGTACTTC.

The J gene is TRBJ2-7, the V gene TRBV19, with a weak D call TRBD2 (5 bases). Germline CDR1 and CDR2: LNHDA and SQIVND (reference sequence). This CDR3 is 13 amino acids long. Trimming removed 8 bases from V and 4 bases from J, with 15 bases in between. The CDR3 DNA is TGTGCCAGTTCTCGGGAAATCTGGTACGAGCAGTACTTC. The encoded protein is CASSREIWYEQYF.

This chain uses TRBV10-1 with TRBJ1-5; perhaps TRBD1 as D (6 bases). V was trimmed by 6 bases and J by 5 bases, leaving 20 bases between them. Germline V lookup: CDR1 WNHNN, CDR2 SYGVQD (reference sequence). The CDR3 spans 16 residues. The DNA for the CDR3 is TGCGCCAGCAGCGAACAGGGTAACCCTTATGATCAGCCCCAGCATTTT. Translating it yields CASSEQGNPYDQPQHF.

V is TRBV6-5 and J is TRBJ2-5; TRBD2 is a possible D gene (6 bases). There are 15 residues in the CDR3. Germline V gives CDR1 MNHEY, CDR2 SVGAGI. Trimming left V 0 bases short and J 4 bases short, with 12 bases between. The CDR3 nucleotides read TGTGCCAGCAGTTACTCCGGAGGAGGGGCAGAGACCCAGTACTTC. Translating gives CASSYSGGGAETQYF.

In its sample, this clone was seen once. The chain combines TRBV6-6 with TRBJ1-4; weak D call: TRBD1 (6 bases). Germline-derived CDR1 and CDR2 are MNHNY and SVGAGI (reference sequence). The CDR3 sequence is 14 residues long. V shed 4 bases and J shed 8 bases, with 14 bases lying between them. CDR3: CASSLPGEWEKLFF. The CDR3 nucleotides read TGTGCCAGCAGTTTGCCAGGGGAGTGGGAAAAACTGTTTTTT.

The J gene is TRBJ1-3, the V gene TRBV19; no clear D gene. There are 13 residues in the CDR3. Germline-derived CDR1 and CDR2 are LNHDA and SQIVND (reference sequence). The V gene lost 6 bases and the J gene lost 4 bases, with 10 bases spanning the gap. The CDR3 loop reads CASSLIGGNTIYF. The CDR3, as DNA: TGTGCCAGTAGCCTTATAGGGGGAAACACCATATATTTT.

This chain uses TRBV7-9 with TRBJ1-4; 8 nucleotides line up with TRBD1. Losses at the gene ends were 5 bases for V and 0 bases for J; bases not matched to a gene: 8. CDR3 length: 17 amino acids. Germline V gives CDR1 SEHNR, CDR2 FQNEAQ (reference sequence). The CDR3 is CASSGRDRRATNEKLFF. The CDR3 nucleotides read TGTGCCAGCAGCGGACGGGACAGGCGTGCAACTAATGAAAAACTGTTTTTT.

The chain has TRBV12-5 and TRBJ2-5; TRBD1 matches 8 bases. Germline loops: CDR1 LGHNT, CDR2 FRNRAP. CDR3 length: 17 amino acids. V gave up 0 bases and J gave up 2 bases; unmatched junction bases: 8. The CDR3 sequence: CASGLVLGTGQQETQYF. CDR3 sequence (DNA): TGTGCTAGTGGTTTGGTCCTAGGGACAGGACAACAAGAGACCCAGTACTTC.

The CDR3 loop reads CASKEGYEQYF. CDR3 DNA sequence: TGTGCCAGCAAAGAGGGCTACGAGCAGTACTTC. The chain carries TRBV6-1 and TRBJ2-7; D perhaps matches TRBD2 (5 bases). CDR3 size: 11 residues. Trimming left V 7 bases short and J 3 bases short, with 7 bases between. Germline CDR1 reads MNHNS; CDR2 reads SASEGT.

The CDR3 nucleotides are TGTGCCAGCCTCCCGGTGGGACGTGGGAGCACTGAAGCTTTCTTT. It translates to CASLPVGRGSTEAFF. The chain is built from TRBV19 and TRBJ1-1; TRBD1 is a possible D gene (5 bases). This CDR3 has 15 amino acids. V was cut by 9 bases and J by 4 bases, with 21 bases left in between. Germline V gene lookup returns CDR1 LNHDA and CDR2 SQIVND (reference sequence).

The chain joins TRBV18 to TRBJ2-7, with TRBD1 as a possible D gene (6 bases). V dropped 3 bases and J dropped 0 bases, with 15 bases sitting between them. Germline CDR1 KGHSH, CDR2 LQKENI. The CDR3 consists of 16 residues. The CDR3 sequence is CASSPIGAGASYEQYF. The CDR3 region has the DNA TGTGCCAGCTCACCGATTGGGGCAGGGGCCTCCTACGAGCAGTACTTC.

J is TRBJ1-2 and V is TRBV15; 7 bases fit TRBD1. This CDR3 spans 12 amino acids. Trimming removed 2 bases from V and 10 bases from J; junction bases left unmatched: 4. CDR1 LNHNV and CDR2 YYDKDF come from the germline V gene (reference sequence). The CDR3 DNA sequence: TGTGCCACCAGCAGACCCGGACAGGCCTACACCTTC. Amino acids: CATSRPGQAYTF.

This chain uses TRBV5-1 with TRBJ2-7, with D perhaps being TRBD1 or TRBD2 (5 bases each). CDR1 and CDR2 from the germline V gene are SGHRS and YFSETQ. Trimming pared 1 base from V and 4 bases from J, leaving 15 bases between. This CDR3 is 15 amino acids long. The CDR3 is CASSLQGDALYEQYF. CDR3 nucleotide sequence: TGCGCCAGCAGCTTGCAAGGGGACGCCTTATACGAGCAGTACTTC.

This clone was seen a few times. J is TRBJ1-3 and V is TRBV4-1; D not certain. The V and J ends lost 0 bases and 0 bases respectively, with 15 bases between them. This CDR3 comprises 18 residues. Germline values: CDR1 MGHRA, CDR2 YSYEKL. The CDR3 is CASSQDLPRVPSGNTIYF. DNA for the CDR3: TGCGCCAGCAGCCAAGATCTCCCCAGAGTACCCTCTGGAAACACCATATATTTT.

This clone showed up just a few times. The chain employs TRBV20-1 and TRBJ1-1; 9 positions agree with TRBD1. Germline V lookup: CDR1 DFQATT, CDR2 SNEGSKA (reference sequence). The CDR3 is 11 residues long. The CDR3 region has the DNA TGCAGCCGGGACAGGGCTGCTGAAGCTTTCTTT. Encoded protein: CSRDRAAEAFF.

This chain uses TRBV30 with TRBJ2-5; TRBD2 aligns across 11 bases. This CDR3 comprises 17 residues. V shed 0 bases and J 0 bases; nucleotides not matched to a gene: 6. Germline loops: CDR1 GTSNPN, CDR2 SVGIG (reference sequence). CDR3 in DNA: TGTGCCTGGAGTGTACGCCGGACTAGCGGGCACCAAGAGACCCAGTACTTC. It codes for CAWSVRRTSGHQETQYF.

The table lists this clone with a count of one. Within the sample, other DNA sequences also encode this same CDR3. This rearrangement joins TRBV20-1 to TRBJ1-2; D may be TRBD1 (5 bases). Germline V lookup: CDR1 DFQATT, CDR2 SNEGSKA (reference sequence). This CDR3 contains 11 residues. V was pared by 5 bases and J by 4 bases, with 8 bases between. CDR3 coding DNA: TGCAGTGCTCGGCAGGGCTATGGCTACACCTTC. Amino acids: CSARQGYGYTF.

The rearrangement links TRBV4-2 to TRBJ1-1; D is unresolved. Per germline, CDR1 LGHNA and CDR2 YNFKEQ. V was shortened by 1 base and J by 3 bases, with 12 bases between the two germline ends. The CDR3 length is 15 residues. CDR3 coding DNA: TGTGCCAGCAGCCAAGTTTCGTATGGCGACACTGAAGCTTTCTTT. It yields the protein CASSQVSYGDTEAFF.

The chain combines TRBV6-1 with TRBJ2-7; D unclear. The CDR3 spans 11 residues. V was shortened by 4 bases and J by 3 bases, with 4 bases between the two germline ends. Germline lookup yields CDR1 MNHNS and CDR2 SASEGT. Written as DNA, the CDR3 is TGTGCCAGCAGTGGCGGCTACGAGCAGTACTTC. This translates into CASSGGYEQYF.

The CDR3 loop reads CASSLGQAGTDTQYF. The DNA of the CDR3 is TGTGCCAGCTCCCTCGGACAGGCGGGCACAGATACGCAGTATTTT. This chain joins TRBV18 and TRBJ2-3, with 7 bases aligning to TRBD1. The CDR3 consists of 15 residues. J gave up 1 base and V 6 bases, and 7 bases lay outside the gene matches. The V gene's germline CDR1 is KGHSH and CDR2 LQKENI.

This rearrangement joins TRBV29-1 to TRBJ2-7; 9 bases align to TRBD1. Germline V gene lookup returns CDR1 SQVTM and CDR2 ANQGSEA. This CDR3 is 12 amino acids long. V was pared by 7 bases and J by 4 bases, with 5 bases of the junction left unmatched. CDR3 sequence: CSARTGEYEQYF. The CDR3 DNA sequence: TGCAGCGCCAGGACAGGGGAGTACGAGCAGTACTTC.

The J gene is TRBJ2-6, the V gene TRBV7-9; perhaps D is TRBD1 or TRBD2 (5 bases each). The germline V gene encodes CDR1 SEHNR and CDR2 FQNEAQ (reference sequence). With 10 bases removed from V and 0 bases from J, the gap between germline ends came to 10 bases. The CDR3 has 14 amino acids. CDR3 coding DNA: TGTGCCACCCAGGGAGCCTCTGGGGCCAACGTCCTGACTTTC. Translation: CATQGASGANVLTF.